This TCR beta chain was captured in a study of response to subunit inactivated influenza vaccine. Notes on the study in general: Authors suggested each seasonal influenza vaccination recruits few new T cells.

With respect to this clonotype: Its cognate antigen is unknown.

TCRdb reprocessed the RT-PCR reads with MiXCR, giving one entry per CDR3 protein. The sample carries roughly 500,000 distinct CDR3 sequences, roughly 23% recorded once. Trimming took 3 bases from V and 4 from J, leaving 10 bases between them. The CDR3 sequence is 13 residues long. Looked up from germline, CDR1 is MNHEY and CDR2 is SVGEGT. The material sequenced was CD4+ T cells sorted from PBMCs, taken approximately 5 days after vaccination. This TCR was sampled from a man in his forties or fifties who received an inactivated influenza vaccine. The chain recombines TRBV6-2 or TRBV6-3 with TRBJ2-7; D remains unclear. Written as DNA, the CDR3 is TGTGCCAGCAGTTATGAACGGCCTTACGAGCAGTACTTC. Amino acid sequence: CASSYERPYEQYF.